This T cell receptor beta chain originates from a study of spatial heterogeneity in lung cancer. The CDR3 covers 13 residues. V was clipped by 6 bases and J by 5 bases, with 13 bases between them. The sample's time point: sample taken at primary tumor resection. The donors were 72 patients with non-small cell lung cancer that was early-stage and untreated. Study results and limitations: Counts that tracked tumor mutation counts were those of expanded intratumoral alpha and beta TCRs. Estimation of coverage gave values of around 6.7% for alpha and about 14% for beta chains in tumor T cells. Regional and ubiquitous nonsynonymous mutations were tracked by counts of regional and ubiquitous expanded TCRs, respectively.

This clonotype was observed a few times. The target antigen is unknown. TCRdb itself ran the 5' RACE reads through MiXCR, one entry per CDR3 protein. The sample contains about 100,000 distinct CDR3 sequences, around 4.3% of which appear only once. This clonotype was sampled from a male donor with early-stage non-small cell lung cancer. V is TRBV12-3 or TRBV12-4 and J is TRBJ2-5; maybe TRBD1 (7 bases). Sequences were derived from lung tumor tissue, sampled at surgery. This chain's CDR3 is CASRVTGRETQYF. CDR3 DNA: TGTGCCAGCAGGGTGACAGGGAGGGAGACCCAGTACTTC.